The text below deals with one TCR beta chain. The V end lost 3 bases, the J end lost 11 bases, and 13 bases lay between the germline ends. The CDR3 runs 12 residues. CDR1 and CDR2 (germline): MNHNY, SVGAGI (reference sequence). The sample comes from a study of blood T cells in healthy people across ages. Each individual donor underwent a draw of about 9.9 milliliters of peripheral blood. For the second PCR, which ran for about 6 to 11 cycles, a sample-barcoded 5' primer and a J-beta primer mix were used. A tag from a template-switch adaptor with 12 random nucleotides marked each cDNA molecule. TCRdb analysed the 5' RACE reads with MiXCR anew, one entry per CDR3 protein. The sample holds roughly 1.9 million distinct CDR3 sequences; roughly 43% are singletons and the top ten take roughly 23%.

The clonotype comes from a human donor in good health. This sequence joins TRBV6-6 and TRBJ1-1; D ambiguous. The sequenced material came from blood. CDR3 loop: CASSYGVGSAFF. As DNA, the CDR3 is TGTGCCAGCAGTTATGGCGTGGGTTCGGCTTTCTTT.